What follows are 9 T cell receptor beta chains derived from one specimen sequenced in a study of cytotoxic CD8 clonotypes in ibrutinib-treated CLL. Profiled with immunoSEQ multiplex PCR; TCRdb holds only in-frame clones, not every one. The sample yields hundreds of thousands of clones, roughly three quarters seen once. Sequencing used PBMCs, obtained after 12 months of ibrutinib treatment. The receptors here all came from a human donor with chronic lymphocytic leukemia.

The chain is built from TRBV4-1 and TRBJ2-7, with TRBD2 matching over 8 bases. Germline CDR1 MGHRA, CDR2 YSYEKL. CDR3 size: 15 residues. V shed 3 bases and J 0 bases; nucleotides not matched to a gene: 4. The CDR3 coding sequence is TGCGCCAGCAGCCAGATTAGCGGGACCTCCTACGAGCAGTACTTC. The encoded protein is CASSQISGTSYEQYF.

V is TRBV5-6 and J is TRBJ1-3; D remains unclear. V dropped 0 bases and J dropped 4 bases, with 14 bases sitting between them. Germline V gene lookup returns CDR1 SGHDT and CDR2 YYEEEE. The CDR3 extends over 16 amino acids. The CDR3 DNA sequence: TGTGCCAGCAGCTTGGACTTCGGACTGAGGGGAAACACCATATATTTT. It yields the protein CASSLDFGLRGNTIYF.

V usage is TRBV7-9 and J usage is TRBJ1-1; D gene uncertain. Germline V gene data show CDR1 as SEHNR and CDR2 as FQNEAQ (reference sequence). The CDR3 is 14 residues long. V was clipped by 5 bases and J by 0 bases, with 10 bases between them. Here the CDR3 DNA reads TGTGCCAGCAGCCCTAGGGCTATGAACACTGAAGCTTTCTTT. Protein product: CASSPRAMNTEAFF.

This chain uses TRBV29-1 with TRBJ1-1; D remains ambiguous. CDR1 SQVTM and CDR2 ANQGSEA come from the germline V gene. With 7 bases removed from V and 4 bases from J, the gap between germline ends came to 13 bases. The CDR3 totals 12 residues. CDR3 DNA sequence: TGCAGCGATGTCAAATCGGGCACTGAAGCTTTCTTT. It translates to CSDVKSGTEAFF.

The V call is TRBV1, the J call TRBJ2-1; TRBD2, the table's D call, was not compared with the DNA. TRBV1 is a recognized pseudogene. CDR3 length: 15 residues. CDR3 loop: CTSSQVPSGSNEQFF. CDR3 sequence (DNA): TGCACCAGCAGCCAAGTCCCTAGCGGATCGAATGAGCAGTTCTTC.

This chain joins TRBV30 and TRBJ1-1; D remains ambiguous. The germline V gene encodes CDR1 GTSNPN and CDR2 SVGIG (reference sequence). The CDR3 consists of 13 residues. The germline V and J ends were trimmed by 2 bases and 0 bases, with 7 bases remaining between them. The CDR3 here is CAWSLQMNTEAFF. As DNA, the CDR3 is TGTGCCTGGAGTTTACAGATGAACACTGAAGCTTTCTTT.

V usage is TRBV27 and J usage is TRBJ1-4, with D perhaps matching TRBD1 (5 bases). The CDR3 totals 15 residues. Looked up from germline, CDR1 is MNHEY and CDR2 is SMNVEV (reference sequence). The V gene lost 5 bases and the J gene lost 4 bases, with 14 bases spanning the gap. This chain's CDR3 is CASSQTVGFNEKLFF. The CDR3 nucleotides read TGTGCCAGCAGTCAGACAGTAGGCTTTAATGAAAAACTGTTTTTT.

V and J are TRBV15 and TRBJ2-7; 8 bases are a match to TRBD2. The V segment lost 2 bases and the J segment 2 bases; nucleotides outside the gene matches: 8. The germline gives CDR1 LNHNV, CDR2 YYDKDF (reference sequence). The CDR3 spans 16 residues. CDR3 residues: CATSRKTSGPTYEQYF. The CDR3 region has the DNA TGTGCCACCAGCAGAAAAACTAGCGGACCAACCTACGAGCAGTACTTC. Supplemented by reference TRBV15 and TRBJ2-7, the full variable domain reads DAMVIQNPRYQVTQFGKPVTLSCSQTLNHNVMYWYQQKSSQAPKLLFHYYDKDFNNEADTPDNFQSRRPNTSFCFLDIRSPGLGDTAMYLCATSRKTSGPTYEQYFGPGTRLTVT.

This chain uses TRBV23-1 with TRBJ2-3; D possibly corresponds to TRBD2 (6 bases). TRBV23-1 is an ORF for which the function is uncertain. Trimming removed 2 bases at V and 4 bases at J, with 13 bases between. The CDR3 runs to 15 residues. The chain's CDR3 is CASSQAGGKPDTQYF. Here the CDR3 DNA reads TGCGCCAGCAGTCAAGCCGGAGGGAAGCCAGATACGCAGTATTTT.